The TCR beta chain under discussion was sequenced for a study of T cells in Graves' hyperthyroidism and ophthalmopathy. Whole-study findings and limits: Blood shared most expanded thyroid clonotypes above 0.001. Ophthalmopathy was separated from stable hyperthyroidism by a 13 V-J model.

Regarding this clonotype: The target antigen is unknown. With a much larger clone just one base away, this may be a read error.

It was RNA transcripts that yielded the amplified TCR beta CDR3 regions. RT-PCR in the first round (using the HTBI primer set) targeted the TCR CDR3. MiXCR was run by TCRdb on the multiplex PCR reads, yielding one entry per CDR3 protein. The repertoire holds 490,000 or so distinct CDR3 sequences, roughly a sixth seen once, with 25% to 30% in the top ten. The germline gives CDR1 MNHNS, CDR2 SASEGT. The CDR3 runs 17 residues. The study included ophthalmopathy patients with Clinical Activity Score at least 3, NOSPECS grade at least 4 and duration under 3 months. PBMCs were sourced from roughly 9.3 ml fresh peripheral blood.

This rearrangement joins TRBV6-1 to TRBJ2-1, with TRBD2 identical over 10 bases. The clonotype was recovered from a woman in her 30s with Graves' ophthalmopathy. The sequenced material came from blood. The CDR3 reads CASSPPGLADSHNEQFF. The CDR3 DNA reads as TGTGCCAGCAGTCCGCCCGGACTAGCGGACTCCCACAATGAGCAGTTCTTC.